The 10 T cell receptor beta chains below all came from one sample that was sequenced in a study of metastatic and nonmetastatic thyroid tumors. TCRdb called clones again from the PCR reads with MiXCR. The sample lists a few thousand clones, around 32% occurring once. Among the patients, none had received any treatment before thyroid surgery. Sequenced: adjacent normal tissue. These receptors were taken from a male donor with papillary thyroid cancer or a benign thyroid nodule (not recorded which). Some clones in this sample may be carry-over from other donors' samples.

V usage is TRBV20-1 and J usage is TRBJ2-5, with TRBD2 matching 12 bases. The CDR3 length is 16 residues. V lost 6 bases and J lost 4; bases outside the gene matches: 12. The germline V gene encodes CDR1 DFQATT and CDR2 SNEGSKA (reference sequence). CDR3 residues: CSANRTSGGHAETQYF. CDR3 nucleotide sequence: TGCAGTGCCAACCGTACTAGCGGGGGGCATGCAGAGACCCAGTACTTC.

Relative to its sample, this clone is large (0.1 to 1%). The identical CDR3 is also encoded by other nucleotide sequences in the sample. The V call is TRBV12-3 or TRBV12-4, the J call TRBJ2-3, with no clear D. Trimming cost V 1 base and J 0 bases, with 8 bases left between them. This CDR3 region has 15 residues. The CDR3 nucleotides are TGTGCCAGCAGTTTAGGACTGGCTAGCACAGATACGCAGTATTTT. It yields the protein CASSLGLASTDTQYF.

This clone has only a few counts. V usage is TRBV19 and J usage is TRBJ1-1; no clear D. Trimming left V 3 bases short and J 3 bases short, with 8 bases between. The CDR3 is made up of 13 amino acids. Germline V gene sequence: CDR1 LNHDA, CDR2 SQIVND (reference sequence). The CDR3 DNA sequence: TGTGCCAGTAGTATTAATCCAGACACTGAAGCTTTCTTT. This codes for CASSINPDTEAFF.

V gene TRBV9 combines with J gene TRBJ1-1; D might be TRBD1 (6 bases). The CDR3 consists of 15 residues. Trimming cost V 2 bases and J 0 bases, with 11 bases left between them. CDR1 is SGDLS and CDR2 is YYNGEE in the germline V gene. CDR3 sequence (DNA): TGTGCCAGCAGCGTCGAGGGGGTGTTGAACACTGAAGCTTTCTTT. Encoded protein: CASSVEGVLNTEAFF.

The genes are TRBV11-2 and TRBJ1-1; D not certain. Germline V CDR1 and CDR2: SGHAT, FQNNGV. CDR3 length equals 14 residues. Trimming stripped 5 bases from V and 7 bases from J, with 17 bases between. The CDR3, as DNA: TGTGCCAGCAGCCCCAGCGCGGCCTTCCTTGAAGCTTTCTTT. Translated, it gives CASSPSAAFLEAFF.

This clone was seen only once. CDR3 nucleotide sequence: TGTGCCTGGAGTGATTTGGGGTCCCAAGAGACCCAGTACTTC. It yields the protein CAWSDLGSQETQYF. The rearrangement uses TRBV30 and TRBJ2-5; D gene ambiguous. Trimming cost V 1 base and J 1 base, with 10 bases left between them. CDR3 size: 14 residues. Germline V gene data show CDR1 as GTSNPN and CDR2 as SVGIG (reference sequence).

The chain recombines TRBV6-5 with TRBJ2-7; weak D call: TRBD1 (6 bases). The germline V and J ends were trimmed by 4 bases and 3 bases, with 13 bases remaining between them. Germline V gene data show CDR1 as MNHEY and CDR2 as SVGAGI. CDR3 size: 14 residues. The DNA for the CDR3 is TGTGCCAGCAGTTCGGGACAAAAAAACTACGAGCAGTACTTC. Translated: CASSSGQKNYEQYF.

Only a few counts were recorded for this clone. J is TRBJ1-5 and V is TRBV19, with 8 bases matching TRBD1. CDR1 LNHDA and CDR2 SQIVND come from the germline V gene (reference sequence). This CDR3 comprises 14 residues. The ends lost 3 bases at V and 5 bases at J; junction bases unmatched: 3. For the CDR3, the DNA is TGTGCCAGTAGTATTCCAGGGGGCCATCAGCCCCAGCATTTT. Its protein product is CASSIPGGHQPQHF.

This clone was observed a handful of times. The chain recombines TRBV6-2 or TRBV6-3 with TRBJ2-7, with 7 bases aligning to TRBD1. Germline values: CDR1 MNHEY, CDR2 SVGEGT. Trimming took 2 bases from V and 3 from J; bases not matched to a gene: 7. The CDR3 spans 15 residues. This CDR3 is CASSYPTGAGYEQYF. DNA of the CDR3: TGTGCCAGCAGTTACCCCACAGGGGCCGGCTACGAGCAGTACTTC.

The table lists this clone with a few counts. The rearrangement joins TRBV19 to TRBJ1-1, with D perhaps matching TRBD1 (5 bases). Per germline, CDR1 LNHDA and CDR2 SQIVND (reference sequence). This CDR3 is 16 amino acids long. Trimming removed 7 bases at V and 2 bases at J, with 20 bases between. The CDR3 DNA is TGTGCCAGTACCCCAGGGACGTTGGGAATCAACACTGAAGCTTTCTTT. Protein product: CASTPGTLGINTEAFF.